The present entry profiles one TCR beta chain with its context. Antigen: not known. This entry comes from a study of cytomegalovirus exposure and HLA in healthy donors. Study-wide results and caveats: According to the study, around 180 TCR beta chains were cytomegalovirus-associated. For most TCR beta V segments, an earlier analysis put the productive rate at about 87% or about 30% of the time. In a later analysis, donors in an Asian-associated ancestry cluster reportedly had fewer N-insertions in productive TCRs than the cohort mean. A later analysis reported that several of the most significant clusters appeared to be linked to common viral pathogens, among them Epstein-Barr virus.

The PCR ran on 60 Vbeta and 13 Jbeta primers. The data were produced by immunoSEQ multiplex PCR, yet TCRdb's version contains in-frame clones alone and is incomplete. The sample contains 100,000 to 130,000 clones, 81% of which appear only once. Trimming cost V 3 bases and J 5 bases, with 12 bases left between them. Germline V lookup: CDR1 PRHDT, CDR2 FYEKMQ (reference sequence). This CDR3 region has 14 residues. The J gene is TRBJ2-3, the V gene TRBV13, with D possibly TRBD1 on 6 matching bases. Sequences were obtained from PBMCs. The receptor was derived from a man younger than 40 in good health and CMV-seronegative. CDR3 nucleotides: TGTGCCAGCAGCTTTTCAGGGGCGGGAGATACGCAGTATTTT. Encoded protein: CASSFSGAGDTQYF.